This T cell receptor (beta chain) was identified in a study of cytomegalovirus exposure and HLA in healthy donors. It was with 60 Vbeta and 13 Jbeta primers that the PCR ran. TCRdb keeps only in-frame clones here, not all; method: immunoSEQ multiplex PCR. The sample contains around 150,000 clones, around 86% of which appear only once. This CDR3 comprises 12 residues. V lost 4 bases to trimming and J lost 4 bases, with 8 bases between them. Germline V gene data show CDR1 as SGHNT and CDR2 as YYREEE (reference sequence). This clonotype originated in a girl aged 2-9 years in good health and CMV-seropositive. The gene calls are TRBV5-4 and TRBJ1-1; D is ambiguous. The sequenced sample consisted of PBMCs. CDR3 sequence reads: CASSDILTEAFF. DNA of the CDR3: TGTGCCAGCAGCGATATACTCACTGAAGCTTTCTTT.